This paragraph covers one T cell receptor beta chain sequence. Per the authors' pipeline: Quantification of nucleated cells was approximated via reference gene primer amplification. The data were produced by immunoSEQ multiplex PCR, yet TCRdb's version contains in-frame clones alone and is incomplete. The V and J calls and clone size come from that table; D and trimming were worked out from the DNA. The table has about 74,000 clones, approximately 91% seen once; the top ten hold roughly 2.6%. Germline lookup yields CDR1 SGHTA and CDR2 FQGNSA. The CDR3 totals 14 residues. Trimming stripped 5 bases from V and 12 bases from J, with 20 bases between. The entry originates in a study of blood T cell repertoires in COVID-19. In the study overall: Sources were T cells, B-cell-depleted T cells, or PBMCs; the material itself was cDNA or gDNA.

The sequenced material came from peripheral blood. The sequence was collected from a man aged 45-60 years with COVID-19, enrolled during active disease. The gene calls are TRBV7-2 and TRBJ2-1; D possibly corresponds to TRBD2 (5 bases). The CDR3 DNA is TGTGCCAGCAGCACAGAAGGACTTTTATACCGGCAGTTCTTC. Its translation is CASSTEGLLYRQFF.